The sequence of this T cell receptor (beta chain) was determined in a study of T cell clones after liver transplantation. Study-wide background: Three of the eight recipients were HCV-positive; the rest had non-autoimmune, non-viral transplant indications. Tolerance: complete withdrawal held at least one year, liver enzymes staying within twice normal.

The repertoire was sequenced with immunoSEQ multiplex PCR; TCRdb's copy has only in-frame clones and lacks some. The data hold around 35,000 clones, with more than 90% observed a single time. The CDR3 loop spans 15 amino acids. The V gene end was trimmed by 0 bases and the J gene end by 4 bases; junction bases not matched to a gene: 1. CDR1 and CDR2 from the germline V gene are MRHNA and SNTAGT. V is TRBV6-4 and J is TRBJ2-1, with 9 bases that match TRBD2. This receptor was obtained from a human patient who received a liver transplant. T cells may partly derive from the graft donor. This material consisted of CD8+ T cells from blood, taken 12 months after liver transplant. As DNA, the CDR3 is TGTGCCAGCAGTGACTCTAGCGGGAGTTACAATGAGCAGTTCTTC. Translating it yields CASSDSSGSYNEQFF.